This is a list of T cell receptor beta chains from one sample in a study of T cell responses to AZD1222 COVID-19 vaccine. TCRdb keeps only in-frame clones here, not all; method: immunoSEQ multiplex PCR. This sample yields about 150,000 clones, of which more than 85% are seen a single time; about 2.5% belongs to the top ten. The sample consisted of peripheral blood, taken on day 0 of AZD1222 vaccination. These receptors were collected from an adult in good health. The conserved cysteine and the conserved F or W are not part of the CDR3 here. The D gene is left open where the match is weak. Rows may omit the clone size; those that give it use once, few, many or a size class.

cdr3_length v_call clone_size d_call cdr3_aa
11 TRBV7-9 - - ASSFSLNEKLF
16 TRBV4-3 - - ASSPYSAAGTTNYGYT
11 TRBV23-1 - - ASSQSFGTEAF
11 TRBV2 - - ASSERSNEKLF
11 TRBV18 - TRBD1 ASSPPGQGEQF
12 TRBV18 - - ASSPPTIQETQY
12 TRBV10-3 - TRBD1 AISGQGLNQPQH
11 TRBV5-1 - - ASSLAVETPQY
13 TRBV27 few - ASSLLPGLQETQY
12 TRBV11-2 - TRBD2 ASSLASGTYEQY
15 TRBV6-6 - - ASSPRTDLIAKNIQY
12 TRBV2 - - ASTIPRNNSPLH
12 TRBV3-1/TRBV3-2 - - ASSLRGLEETQY
11 TRBV18 - - ASSPRTDEKLF
16 TRBV19 - TRBD2 ASSPPSGTSANTGELF
12 TRBV18 - - ASSPGGPVTEAF
13 TRBV19 - TRBD1 ASSITPDRLETQY
13 TRBV9 - - ASSEGWEGSIRYT
12 TRBV28 - TRBD1 ASSFQRTGGGYT
13 TRBV7-2 - - ASSLVQGGGNTIY
13 TRBV30 - TRBD1 AWSVPGQGASPLH
13 TRBV5-6 - - ASSVQKSYNSPLH
11 TRBV5-1 - - ASSLVGFETQY
15 TRBV18 - - ASSPQSGVGSYNEQF
13 TRBV14 - TRBD2 ASSQGLAGRDTQY
10 TRBV5-1 once - ASSPWLGEQF
14 TRBV6-1 - TRBD1 ASSVLPGQGGNEQY
12 TRBV5-6 - - ASSLGQPPTEAF
11 TRBV2 - TRBD1 ASSVQGARGYT
11 TRBV6-2/TRBV6-3 - - ASSYSAQETQY
12 TRBV10-1 - TRBD1 ASRPDRGREKLF
11 TRBV6-5 once - ATSGGVSYEQY
11 TRBV27 - - ASSLGVAYEQY
11 TRBV29-1 - - SVVQGVGQPQH
17 TRBV18 - TRBD1 ASSPQMIGTGVPNEKLF
13 TRBV15 - - ATSRLRTGEEEQY
12 TRBV6-6 - TRBD2 ASSFSGATDTQY
11 TRBV30 once - AVSGQNNSPLH
12 TRBV11-3 - - ASSLTETTGELF
14 TRBV19 - - ASSIRGQSSNQPQH
12 TRBV19 - - ASRPLAGSYEQY
13 TRBV5-1 - - ASSRVGMTNEKLF
11 TRBV7-3 - - ASSLNSGNTIY
11 TRBV5-1 - - ASKAQGGDGYT
11 TRBV28 - - ASSLTAGNGYT
11 TRBV29-1 once - SVEGQNAYEQY
15 TRBV13 few - ASSLGLESSTNEKLF
10 TRBV2 - - AGARDNSPLH
13 TRBV7-3 - TRBD1 ASSLTGTANSPLH
13 TRBV7-2 - - ASSFAGTFTDTQY
10 TRBV7-9 - - ASSSGPSSYT
11 TRBV5-6 - - ASSLAGTYEQY
14 TRBV18 - TRBD1 ASSPRTGGTNEKLF
12 TRBV24-1 - TRBD1 ATSGGQGMREQY
13 TRBV7-6 once - ASSLEAGVNEKLF
9 TRBV30 - - ARTEGDGYT
14 TRBV7-9 - TRBD1 ASSVLRDRFTGELF
11 TRBV27 - - ASSSSNTGELF
13 TRBV7-6 few TRBD2 ASSQRLAGLDTQY
12 TRBV27 - - ASGEGNRENEAF